The entry below gives a single TCR beta chain sequence along with its context. RNA transcripts yielded amplified TCR beta CDR3 regions. A first-round RT-PCR of the TCR CDR3 used the HTBI primer set. TCRdb reprocessed the multiplex PCR reads via MiXCR and lists one record per CDR3 protein. This sample carries hundreds of thousands of distinct CDR3 sequences, around 19% of them seen once, and the ten largest clones take 35% to 40%. The germline CDR1 and CDR2 sequences are MNHGY and SVAAGI. CDR3 length equals 12 residues. V was trimmed by 2 bases and J by 3 bases, leaving 4 bases between them. These data belong to a study of T cells in Graves' hyperthyroidism and ophthalmopathy. Each person with ophthalmopathy scored at least 3 on the Clinical Activity Score, reached NOSPECS grade 4 or higher, and had been ill under 3 months.

The chain recombines TRBV6-9 with TRBJ1-1; D is unclear. The sample consisted of blood. This TCR was sampled from a man aged 50 to 60 with Graves' ophthalmopathy. The CDR3 nucleotides read TGTGCCAGCAGTTATACGGACACTGAAGCTTTCTTT. It is translated as CASSYTDTEAFF.